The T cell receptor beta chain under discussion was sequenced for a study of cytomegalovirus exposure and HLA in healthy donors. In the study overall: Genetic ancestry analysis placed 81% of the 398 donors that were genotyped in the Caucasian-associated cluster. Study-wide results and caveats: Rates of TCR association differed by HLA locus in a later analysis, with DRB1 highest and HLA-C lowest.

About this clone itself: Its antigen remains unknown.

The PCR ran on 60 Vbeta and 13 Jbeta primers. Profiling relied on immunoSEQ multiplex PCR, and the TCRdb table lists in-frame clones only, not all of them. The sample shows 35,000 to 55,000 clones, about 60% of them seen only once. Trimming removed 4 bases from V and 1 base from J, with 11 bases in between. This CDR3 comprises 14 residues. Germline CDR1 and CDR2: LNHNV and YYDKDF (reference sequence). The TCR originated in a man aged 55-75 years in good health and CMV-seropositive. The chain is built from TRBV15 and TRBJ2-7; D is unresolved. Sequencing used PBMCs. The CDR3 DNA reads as TGTGCCACCAGCACCAAGACATATTCCTACGAGCAGTACTTC. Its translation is CATSTKTYSYEQYF.